These 30 T cell receptor beta chains were all obtained from the same sample, sequenced in a study of control samples from healthy donors and cancer patients. This table comes from immunoSEQ multiplex PCR, and its TCRdb copy is limited to in-frame clones, with some not included. The sample lists under 200,000 clones; 91% were seen once. Sequencing was performed on blood. Every receptor here comes from a woman aged 30 to 39 in good health.

This chain links TRBV28 with TRBJ1-1; possible D gene TRBD1, 6 bases. The CDR3 runs to 14 residues. Trimming took 5 bases from V and 3 from J, leaving 13 bases between them. Looked up from germline, CDR1 is MDHEN and CDR2 is SYDVKM. CDR3 sequence (DNA): TGTGCCAGCAGTCCCGCAGGGGCTTACACTGAAGCTTTCTTT. It is translated as CASSPAGAYTEAFF.

This clone appeared a single time. The chain has TRBV25-1 and TRBJ1-5; the D gene is possibly TRBD1 (6 bases). Germline-derived CDR1 and CDR2 are MGHDK and SYGVNS. This CDR3 spans 15 amino acids. Deletions cut 0 bases from V and 5 bases from J, with 11 bases between. This chain's CDR3 is CASSEYEGGDQPQHF. The CDR3 DNA sequence: TGTGCCAGCAGTGAATATGAGGGGGGGGATCAGCCCCAGCATTTT.

The chain joins TRBV14 to TRBJ2-5; 7 bases fit TRBD1. The V and J ends lost 3 bases and 2 bases, in that order; junction bases with no gene match: 6. This CDR3 comprises 15 residues. Per the germline V gene, CDR1 is SGHDN and CDR2 is FVKESK. The CDR3 nucleotides read TGTGCCAGCAGCCACCGACAGGGTCCGCAAGAGACCCAGTACTTC. Amino acids: CASSHRQGPQETQYF. The full variable domain, in which reference TRBV14 and TRBJ2-5 provide the parts outside the CDR3, is EAGVTQFPSHSVIEKGQTVTLRCDPISGHDNLYWYRRVMGKEIKFLLHFVKESKQDESGMPNNRFLAERTGGTYSTLKVQPAELEDSGVYFCASSHRQGPQETQYFGPGTRLLVL.

A word on this clone: This sample includes further DNA sequences coding for the same CDR3. This chain links TRBV6-4 with TRBJ2-3, with TRBD2 matching over 10 bases. CDR1 and CDR2 from the germline V gene are MRHNA and SNTAGT. The length of the CDR3 is 16 residues. Unmatched junction bases numbered 1, after V lost 0 bases and J lost 1 base. CDR3 nucleotides: TGTGCCAGCAGTGACTCAACTAGCGGGGGCACAGATACGCAGTATTTT. Its translation: CASSDSTSGGTDTQYF.

The chain is built from TRBV14 and TRBJ2-1; 8 positions agree with TRBD1. This CDR3 has 15 residues. The V and J ends lost 1 base and 4 bases, in that order; junction bases with no gene match: 3. Germline CDR1 reads SGHDN; CDR2 reads FVKESK. The CDR3 DNA reads as TGTGCCAGCAGCCAAGGGACAGGGCGATACAATGAGCAGTTCTTC. As protein: CASSQGTGRYNEQFF.

The chain carries TRBV11-2 and TRBJ2-2; TRBD2 matches 10 bases. V lost 0 bases, J lost 1 base, and 5 bases stayed unmatched. The CDR3 spans 18 residues. The germline CDR1 and CDR2 sequences are SGHAT and FQNNGV. In DNA, the CDR3 is TGTGCCAGCAGCTTAGATGGCCGACTAGCGGGGAACACCGGGGAGCTGTTTTTT. This encodes CASSLDGRLAGNTGELFF.

The chain employs TRBV30 and TRBJ1-4; D is ambiguous. The CDR3 has 12 residues. Trimming shortened V by 1 base and J by 6 bases, and 6 bases separated the two germline ends. Germline CDR1 reads GTSNPN; CDR2 reads SVGIG (reference sequence). The CDR3 nucleotides are TGTGCCTGGAGTGAGGAATATGAAAAACTGTTTTTT. This codes for CAWSEEYEKLFF.

The chain uses TRBV9 and TRBJ2-3; 8 bases are a match to TRBD1. There are 14 residues in the CDR3. The junction had 1 base not matched to a gene; V was cut back by 0 bases and J by 4 bases. Germline-derived CDR1 and CDR2 are SGDLS and YYNGEE. CDR3 nucleotides: TGTGCCAGCAGCGTAGGACAGGGGTCAGATACGCAGTATTTT. The encoded protein is CASSVGQGSDTQYF.

The rearrangement uses TRBV6-5 and TRBJ2-7; tentatively, D is TRBD1 or TRBD2 (5 bases each). Trimming took 6 bases from V and 2 from J, leaving 14 bases between them. From germline, CDR1 is MNHEY and CDR2 SVGAGI. The CDR3 has 14 residues. The CDR3 sequence is CASSPDSGPYEQYF. The CDR3 DNA reads as TGTGCCAGCAGCCCCGATTCGGGGCCCTACGAGCAGTACTTC.

The chain recombines TRBV18 with TRBJ2-7; 8 positions agree with TRBD2. This CDR3 spans 14 amino acids. V lost 4 bases and J lost 1; bases outside the gene matches: 3. The germline gives CDR1 KGHSH, CDR2 LQKENI. This CDR3 reads CASSQRGPSYEQYF. The CDR3 coding sequence is TGTGCCAGCTCACAGCGGGGGCCATCCTACGAGCAGTACTTC. Looking up the rest from reference TRBV18 and TRBJ2-7 gives the full variable domain: NAGVMQNPRHLVRRRGQEARLRCSPMKGHSHVYWYRQLPEEGLKFMVYLQKENIIDESGMPKERFSAEFPKEGPSILRIQQVVRGDSAAYFCASSQRGPSYEQYFGPGTRLTVT.

The chain is built from TRBV7-9 and TRBJ1-3; D not certain. Between the trimmed V and J ends, which lost 2 bases and 0 bases, there was a span of 8 bases. Germline assignment: CDR1 SEHNR and CDR2 FQNEAQ (reference sequence). The CDR3 runs to 15 residues. In nucleotides, the CDR3 is TGTGCCAGCAGCTTAAGGGCCAGCTCTGGAAACACCATATATTTT. Translating it yields CASSLRASSGNTIYF.

The chain's CDR3 is CAWSAGPNSPLHF. CDR3 in DNA: TGTGCCTGGAGTGCAGGGCCTAATTCACCCCTCCACTTT. V is TRBV30 and J is TRBJ1-6; a possible D gene is TRBD1 (5 bases). The germline V gene encodes CDR1 GTSNPN and CDR2 SVGIG (reference sequence). CDR3 length: 13 residues. V was cut by 1 base and J by 6 bases, with 7 bases left in between.

This clone has just a few counts. The chain links TRBV19 to TRBJ1-6; tentative D call: TRBD1 (5 bases). The ends were cut back, 6 bases at V and 3 bases at J, with 6 bases in the middle. The CDR3 has 13 amino acids. Germline V gene lookup returns CDR1 LNHDA and CDR2 SQIVND (reference sequence). In nucleotides, the CDR3 is TGTGCCAGTAGGGACATCTATAATTCACCCCTCCACTTT. It specifies CASRDIYNSPLHF.

In DNA, the CDR3 is TGTGCCAGCAGCTTAGATTACCAGCGGGAGGACGAGCAGTACTTC. This encodes CASSLDYQREDEQYF. This chain connects TRBV11-3 to TRBJ2-7, with 9 bases identical to TRBD2. The J segment lost 5 bases and the V segment lost 0 bases, leaving 5 bases of the junction unmatched. In germline, CDR1 is SGHNT, CDR2 YENEEA. CDR3 size: 15 residues.

The chain joins TRBV15 to TRBJ2-1; tentatively, D is TRBD2 (6 bases). Germline CDR1 is LNHNV and CDR2 is YYDKDF (reference sequence). This CDR3 has 15 amino acids. V was cut by 9 bases and J by 0 bases, with 15 bases left in between. The CDR3 protein is CATRYRGSSYNEQFF. In nucleotides, the CDR3 is TGTGCCACAAGGTATCGGGGGAGCTCCTACAATGAGCAGTTCTTC.

This chain uses TRBV23-1 with TRBJ1-6, with TRBD1 matching over 8 bases. TRBV23-1 is an ORF, and what it does is uncertain. V shed 2 bases and J 6 bases; nucleotides not matched to a gene: 12. The CDR3 contains 18 residues. Here the CDR3 DNA reads TGCGCCAGCAGTCAAAATTTCCGCCCCGGGACAGGTAATTCACCCCTCCACTTT. Amino acids: CASSQNFRPGTGNSPLHF.

The V and J genes are TRBV3-1 (or the pseudogene TRBV3-2) and TRBJ1-6; tentative D call: TRBD1 (5 bases). The CDR3 is made up of 16 amino acids. The V end was cut by 2 bases, the J end by 5 bases, with 13 bases between. From germline, CDR1 is LGHDT and CDR2 YNNKEL (reference sequence). CDR3 in DNA: TGTGCCAGCAGCCAAATCCCGGGACGGGATAATTCACCCCTCCACTTT. Translation: CASSQIPGRDNSPLHF.

The chain is built from TRBV7-9 and TRBJ1-1; a weak D match, TRBD1 (5 bases). Trimming stripped 1 base from V and 4 bases from J, with 13 bases between. Germline loops: CDR1 SEHNR, CDR2 FQNEAQ (reference sequence). The CDR3 has 15 residues. The CDR3: CASSLVGRVGTEAFF. The CDR3 DNA is TGTGCCAGCAGCTTAGTAGGCAGGGTAGGCACTGAAGCTTTCTTT.

In this sample, this clone turned up once. The gene calls are TRBV6-2 or TRBV6-3 and TRBJ2-1; TRBD2 might be the D (6 bases). This CDR3 has 14 residues. Germline CDR1 MNHEY, CDR2 SVGEGT. Trimming shortened V by 4 bases and J by 6 bases, and 13 bases separated the two germline ends. The chain's CDR3 is CASSWGVPANEQFF. Written as DNA, the CDR3 is TGTGCCAGCAGTTGGGGGGTCCCCGCCAATGAGCAGTTCTTC.

V and J are TRBV6-5 and TRBJ2-4; D is unclear. V lost 4 bases to trimming and J lost 8 bases, with 6 bases between them. CDR1 is MNHEY, CDR2 SVGAGI, per germline. The CDR3 runs to 11 residues. The CDR3 loop is CASSFGDIQYF. The CDR3 DNA follows: TGTGCCAGCAGTTTCGGCGACATTCAGTACTTC.

This clone was seen more than once but under ten times. The chain carries TRBV7-2 and TRBJ1-4, with a possible D match to TRBD1 (6 bases). V shed 2 bases and J shed 10 bases, with 17 bases lying between them. The V gene's germline CDR1 is SGHTA and CDR2 FQGNSA. CDR3 size: 15 residues. CDR3: CASSLSPGARGKLFF. In DNA form, the CDR3 reads TGTGCCAGCAGCTTAAGCCCGGGGGCGCGGGGAAAACTGTTTTTT.

This chain uses TRBV7-9 with TRBJ1-3; D is ambiguous. This CDR3 is built from 14 residues. The V and J ends lost 5 bases and 0 bases respectively, with 8 bases between them. CDR1 and CDR2 from the germline V gene are SEHNR and FQNEAQ (reference sequence). The CDR3 sequence: CASSLGPSGNTIYF. The CDR3 DNA sequence: TGTGCCAGCAGCCTCGGGCCCTCTGGAAACACCATATATTTT.

This clone appeared once. V is TRBV4-3 and J is TRBJ1-6; 10 positions agree with TRBD1. Germline trimming cut 0 bases from V and 7 bases from J; bases unmatched to any gene: 0. The CDR3 has 15 amino acids. Germline V gene data show CDR1 as LGHNA and CDR2 as YSLEER. The CDR3, as DNA: TGCGCCAGCAGCCAAGAGGACAGGGGGAATTCACCCCTCCACTTT. Translated: CASSQEDRGNSPLHF.

This sequence joins TRBV5-6 and TRBJ1-6, with 9 bases lining up with TRBD1. Germline assignment: CDR1 SGHDT and CDR2 YYEEEE. The trim removed 3 bases at V and 10 bases at J, leaving 5 bases unmatched. This CDR3 has 14 amino acids. The CDR3 region is CASSWGQGRSPLHF. The CDR3 DNA is TGTGCCAGCAGCTGGGGACAGGGCAGGTCACCCCTCCACTTT. The full variable domain, in which reference TRBV5-6 and TRBJ1-6 provide the parts outside the CDR3, is DAGVTQSPTHLIKTRGQQVTLRCSPKSGHDTVSWYQQALGQGPQFIFQYYEEEERQRGNFPDRFSGHQFPNYSSELNVNALLLGDSALYLCASSWGQGRSPLHFGNGTRLTVT.

The chain carries TRBV10-1 and TRBJ2-5; D remains unclear. Germline V gene lookup returns CDR1 WNHNN and CDR2 SYGVQD (reference sequence). This CDR3 has 13 residues. V lost 0 bases and J lost 2, with 4 bases in between. The CDR3, as DNA: TGCGCCAGCAGTGAGTCCATACAAGAGACCCAGTACTTC. It specifies CASSESIQETQYF.

The V call is TRBV27, the J call TRBJ2-2, with 8 bases aligning to TRBD2. Germline loops: CDR1 MNHEY, CDR2 SMNVEV (reference sequence). The V gene end was trimmed by 6 bases and the J gene end by 2 bases; junction bases not matched to a gene: 8. This CDR3 contains 16 residues. This CDR3 is CASRVSGSSNTGELFF. The CDR3 bases are TGTGCCAGCAGAGTCAGCGGGAGTAGTAACACCGGGGAGCTGTTTTTT.

This clone was found once. The gene calls are TRBV9 and TRBJ2-1; D uncertain. V lost 0 bases to trimming and J lost 0 bases, with 7 bases between them. Germline V lookup: CDR1 SGDLS, CDR2 YYNGEE. The CDR3 sequence is 15 residues long. CDR3 DNA: TGTGCCAGCAGCGTAGCGGCAGGCTCCTACAATGAGCAGTTCTTC. Translation: CASSVAAGSYNEQFF.

The chain carries TRBV15 and TRBJ1-2; 9 bases are a match to TRBD1. The CDR3 runs 16 residues. The J segment lost 0 bases and the V segment lost 3 bases, leaving 5 bases of the junction unmatched. Germline V lookup: CDR1 LNHNV, CDR2 YYDKDF (reference sequence). DNA for the CDR3: TGTGCCACCAGCAGGGGACAGGGATGGGCTAACTATGGCTACACCTTC. It encodes CATSRGQGWANYGYTF.

The chain joins TRBV20-1 to TRBJ2-7, with no clear D. The length of the CDR3 is 11 residues. Germline CDR1 DFQATT, CDR2 SNEGSKA (reference sequence). V was shortened by 1 base and J by 5 bases, with 6 bases between the two germline ends. CDR3 protein: CSARVGHEQYF. The CDR3, as DNA: TGCAGTGCTAGAGTTGGCCACGAGCAGTACTTC.

The chain carries TRBV19 and TRBJ2-7, with 11 bases matching TRBD2. The germline CDR1 and CDR2 sequences are LNHDA and SQIVND (reference sequence). J was trimmed by 4 bases and V by 3 bases; bases with no gene match: 5. CDR3 size: 15 residues. In nucleotides, the CDR3 is TGTGCCAGTAGTATCATAGCGGGAGGGCAATACGAGCAGTACTTC. Its protein product is CASSIIAGGQYEQYF.